A single sample gave rise to the 6 T cell receptor beta chains below, sequenced in a study of T cells in Graves' hyperthyroidism and ophthalmopathy (dated by TCRdb to between 2018 and 2021). The method behind the library was multiplex PCR. Sequenced on an Illumina HiSeq 2000. Amplification of TCR beta CDR3 regions was carried out from RNA transcripts. The first round of RT-PCR for the TCR CDR3 was performed with the HTBI primer set and the Qiagen OneStep RT-PCR kit. TCRdb handled the public reads itself, with Q25 trimming in fastp and clone calling in MiXCR, and kept productive beta chains. Records with the same CDR3 protein are collapsed into one entry carrying the most frequent genes and DNA. The sample data list tens of thousands of distinct CDR3 sequences, and roughly 46% of these were observed just once. The ten largest account for about a tenth of the sample. Sequencing input: blood. Source of these receptors: a young woman with Graves' hyperthyroidism.

This clonotype was recorded at least ten times. The V and J genes are TRBV3-1 and TRBJ2-3; 10 bases line up with TRBD1. Trimming at V came to 11 bases and at J to 4 bases, leaving 6 bases not matched to a gene. This CDR3 contains 13 residues. The V gene's germline CDR1 is LGHDT and CDR2 YNNKEL (reference sequence). CDR3 in DNA: TGTGCCTCGCGGGACAGGGGTGCAGATACGCAGTATTTT. It translates to CASRDRGADTQYF.

This clonotype has ten or more counts. V is TRBV11-2 and J is TRBJ1-1, with D hard to call. Trimming removed 2 bases at V and 1 base at J, with 8 bases between. Germline CDR1 is SGHAT and CDR2 is FQNNGV. The CDR3 is 14 residues long. CDR3 sequence (DNA): TGTGCCAGCAGCTTACATGGCCAGAACACTGAAGCTTTCTTT. This encodes CASSLHGQNTEAFF. The variable domain in full, with the rest retrieved from reference TRBV11-2 and TRBJ1-1, is EAGVAQSPRYKIIEKRQSVAFWCNPISGHATLYWYQQILGQGPKLLIQFQNNGVVDDSQLPKDRFSAERLKGVDSTLKIQPAKLEDSAVYLCASSLHGQNTEAFFGQGTRLTVV.

This clonotype showed up many times. The chain combines TRBV19 with TRBJ1-1; 10 bases align to TRBD1. The V gene end was trimmed by 5 bases and the J gene end by 5 bases; junction bases not matched to a gene: 8. Germline V lookup: CDR1 LNHDA, CDR2 SQIVND (reference sequence). The CDR3 has 15 residues. CDR3 bases: TGTGCCAGTAGTGGTTGGGACAGGGGTGAGACTGAAGCTTTCTTT. Its translation is CASSGWDRGETEAFF.

This clonotype was counted at least ten times. The rearrangement joins TRBV20-1 to TRBJ2-1; 11 positions match TRBD2. Germline values: CDR1 DFQATT, CDR2 SNEGSKA (reference sequence). V shed 2 bases, J shed 2 bases, and the junction held 5 bases outside the gene matches. The CDR3 is made up of 16 amino acids. For the CDR3, the DNA is TGCAGTGCTAGACTAGCGGGAGGTTCCCCCTACAATGAGCAGTTCTTC. Its protein is CSARLAGGSPYNEQFF.

This clonotype was seen at least ten times. The chain uses TRBV25-1 and TRBJ2-4, with D perhaps assigned TRBD1 or TRBD2 (5 bases each). The CDR3 contains 12 residues. The V gene's germline CDR1 is MGHDK and CDR2 SYGVNS. The V end lost 2 bases, the J end lost 11 bases, and 10 bases lay between the germline ends. The CDR3 DNA reads as TGTGCCAGCAGTGAAACCGGGGCCTTTCAGTACTTC. Translated, it gives CASSETGAFQYF.

The chain is built from TRBV24-1 and TRBJ1-2; the match to TRBD1 covers 9 bases. The CDR3 runs to 16 residues. V trimming: 2 bases; J trimming: 5 bases; junction bases outside the gene matches: 8. Germline V gene lookup returns CDR1 KGHDR and CDR2 SFDVKD. The CDR3 nucleotides are TGTGCCACCAGTGATTCACAGGGGGCGCCGGGGTATGGCTACACCTTC. Amino acid sequence: CATSDSQGAPGYGYTF.